The 22 T cell receptor beta chains given below trace back to one sample, sequenced in a study of blood T cells in healthy people across ages. The use of a sample-barcoded 5' primer and a J-beta primer mix characterized a second PCR of roughly 6 to 12 cycles. TCRdb re-analysed the 5' RACE reads in MiXCR, keeping a single row per CDR3 protein. The repertoire has 1.6 million or so distinct CDR3 sequences, about 35% of them found once; the top ten carry 11%. What was sequenced was blood. These TCRs come from a woman in her 30s in good health.

In DNA form, the CDR3 reads TGCAGTGCCAATAAGCCCGAGCGTGGGCAGTACTTC. This codes for CSANKPERGQYF. This sequence joins TRBV20-1 and TRBJ2-5; D unresolved. V was trimmed by 6 bases and J by 11 bases, leaving 19 bases between them. In germline, CDR1 is DFQATT, CDR2 SNEGSKA (reference sequence). The CDR3 runs to 12 residues.

This chain joins TRBV18 and TRBJ2-7; perhaps D is TRBD1 or TRBD2 (5 bases each). Per the germline V gene, CDR1 is KGHSH and CDR2 is LQKENI. Trimming removed 3 bases from V and 0 bases from J, with 12 bases in between. This CDR3 is built from 15 residues. The CDR3 spells CASSPWAGSSYEQYF. CDR3 DNA: TGTGCCAGCTCACCCTGGGCAGGGAGCTCCTACGAGCAGTACTTC.

The chain joins TRBV12-3 or TRBV12-4 to TRBJ1-1; D is unclear. The CDR3 is made up of 11 amino acids. Trimming stripped 6 bases from V and 10 bases from J, with 12 bases between. DNA for the CDR3: TGTGCCAGCAGCCTTGGGCTGGGAGCTTTCTTT. Translated: CASSLGLGAFF.

The chain uses TRBV28 and TRBJ2-3; D might be TRBD2 (7 bases). Germline V gene lookup returns CDR1 MDHEN and CDR2 SYDVKM. The CDR3 loop spans 15 amino acids. Trimming took off 6 bases at V and 4 bases at J, with 17 bases between the two ends. The CDR3 region has the DNA TGTGCCAGCAGAAAGGGGGAGGGCCGAGCAGATACGCAGTATTTT. This gives the protein CASRKGEGRADTQYF.

This clonotype turned up a few times. This chain uses TRBV6-6 with TRBJ1-1, with TRBD1 matching over 8 bases. V shed 5 bases, J shed 7 bases, and the junction held 6 bases outside the gene matches. Germline V gene data show CDR1 as MNHNY and CDR2 as SVGAGI (reference sequence). This CDR3 has 13 amino acids. The CDR3 loop reads CASSPRTGSEAFF. DNA for the CDR3: TGTGCCAGCAGTCCAAGGACAGGGAGTGAAGCTTTCTTT.

The chain combines TRBV29-1 with TRBJ2-5; D tentatively reads TRBD1 or TRBD2 (5 bases each). The DNA matches TRBJ2-7 better at its end, which makes the J call doubtful. The CDR3 extends over 14 amino acids. CDR1 is SQVTM and CDR2 is ANQGSEA in the germline V gene. The CDR3 here is CSVGAGQEPYEQYF. CDR3 bases: TGCAGCGTCGGGGCCGGGCAGGAACCATACGAGCAGTACTTC.

This clonotype was recorded at least ten times. The CDR3 protein is CASSLAGGAGYGYTF. For the CDR3, the DNA is TGTGCCAGCAGTTTAGCAGGGGGCGCAGGATATGGCTACACCTTC. The rearrangement links TRBV27 to TRBJ1-2; TRBD1 aligns across 8 bases. With 2 bases clipped from V and 5 bases from J, the junction kept 7 bases outside the gene matches. Per the germline V gene, CDR1 is MNHEY and CDR2 is SMNVEV (reference sequence). This CDR3 contains 15 residues.

To note about this clonotype: One end of the junction is discordant with germline, which a read error may explain. The gene calls are TRBV5-1 and TRBJ2-1, with TRBD1 identical over 7 bases. The V gene's germline CDR1 is SGHRS and CDR2 YFSETQ. CDR3 size: 16 residues. In nucleotides, the CDR3 is TGCACCAGCAGCTTTAAACCTAGGACAGGAGACAATGAGCAGTTCTTC. Its protein is CTSSFKPRTGDNEQFF.

This clonotype appeared a few times. The genes are TRBV7-9 and TRBJ2-1; D assignment may be TRBD1 or TRBD2 (5 bases each). Germline CDR1 SEHNR, CDR2 FQNEAQ (reference sequence). The CDR3 has 15 residues. Trimming removed 3 bases at V and 5 bases at J, with 14 bases between. CDR3 bases: TGTGCCAGCAGCTTTAGCGACAGAACCGACAATGAGCAGTTCTTC. This codes for CASSFSDRTDNEQFF.

This chain joins TRBV2 and TRBJ2-7; 8 bases line up with TRBD2. Trimming at V came to 1 base and at J to 4 bases, leaving 6 bases not matched to a gene. Germline V lookup: CDR1 SNHLY, CDR2 FYNNEI. The CDR3 extends over 15 amino acids. CDR3 protein: CASSEGSGISYEQYF. The CDR3, as DNA: TGTGCCAGCAGTGAAGGTAGCGGGATTTCATACGAGCAGTACTTC.

This clonotype was seen repeatedly, ten times or more. The CDR3 is CASSRTSYEQYF. The CDR3 coding sequence is TGTGCCAGCAGCCGGACTAGCTACGAGCAGTACTTC. The chain couples TRBV12-3 or TRBV12-4 to TRBJ2-7; 7 bases line up with TRBD2. The CDR3 totals 12 residues. The ends lost 6 bases at V and 3 bases at J; junction bases unmatched: 2.

This clonotype was counted between two and nine times. V usage is TRBV28 and J usage is TRBJ2-7, with 12 bases aligning to TRBD2. Per germline, CDR1 MDHEN and CDR2 SYDVKM. The CDR3 has 14 amino acids. Losses at the gene ends were 11 bases for V and 3 bases for J; bases not matched to a gene: 8. Here the CDR3 DNA reads TGTGCCGCTCTACAGACTAGCGGGAGCTACGAGCAGTACTTC. Translation: CAALQTSGSYEQYF.

The chain links TRBV2 to TRBJ1-1, with D uncertain. CDR3 length: 17 residues. Germline values: CDR1 SNHLY, CDR2 FYNNEI. Trimming took off 3 bases at V and 2 bases at J, with 19 bases between the two ends. The CDR3 loop is CASSDLVSRAENTEAFF. The DNA of the CDR3 is TGTGCCAGCAGTGACCTCGTTTCCCGGGCTGAAAACACTGAAGCTTTCTTT.

This clonotype has only a few counts. The chain is built from TRBV5-1 and TRBJ2-5; D perhaps matches TRBD2 (5 bases). In germline, CDR1 is SGHRS, CDR2 YFSETQ. V was shortened by 4 bases and J by 0 bases, with 10 bases between the two germline ends. The CDR3 extends over 14 amino acids. Written as DNA, the CDR3 is TGCGCCAGCAGCGTCGGGGATAACCAAGAGACCCAGTACTTC. Encoded protein: CASSVGDNQETQYF.

The chain is built from TRBV13 and TRBJ2-2; perhaps TRBD2 as D (6 bases). Germline lookup yields CDR1 PRHDT and CDR2 FYEKMQ (reference sequence). The V and J ends lost 5 bases and 1 base respectively, with 17 bases between them. The CDR3 covers 17 residues. The CDR3 is CASSQTEGRENTGELFF. The CDR3, as DNA: TGTGCCAGCAGCCAAACAGAGGGGCGGGAGAACACCGGGGAGCTGTTTTTT.

The chain is built from TRBV6-2 or TRBV6-3 and TRBJ1-2, with D uncertain. Germline lookup yields CDR1 MNHEY and CDR2 SVGEGT. Trimming removed 2 bases from V and 3 bases from J, with 19 bases in between. The CDR3 is made up of 17 amino acids. This CDR3 is CASSYHQEGLRDYGYTF. The CDR3 DNA follows: TGTGCCAGCAGTTACCACCAGGAAGGGTTGCGTGACTATGGCTACACCTTC.

About this clonotype itself: One end of the junction varies from germline; a read error may be responsible. The chain is built from TRBV7-8 and TRBJ2-3; no clear D. The CDR3 contains 13 residues. The germline V gene has CDR1 SGHVS and CDR2 FQNEAQ. The CDR3 nucleotides read TGTACCAGCAGCACAGAAGGGACAGATACGCAGTATTTT. Protein sequence: CTSSTEGTDTQYF. The full variable domain, in which reference TRBV7-8 and TRBJ2-3 provide the parts outside the CDR3, is GAGVSQSPRYKVAKRGQDVALRCDPISGHVSLFWYQQALGQGPEFLTYFQNEAQLDKSGLPSDRFFAERPEGSVSTLKIQRTQQEDSAVYLCTSSTEGTDTQYFGPGTRLTVL.

As to this clonotype: A much larger clone is a single base away; this may be a read error. The rearrangement joins TRBV29-1 to TRBJ2-7; no reliable D call. There are 13 residues in the CDR3. Trimming left V 6 bases short and J 3 bases short, with 15 bases between. Per the germline V gene, CDR1 is SQVTM and CDR2 is ANQGSEA. The CDR3 loop is CSVTEVGSYEQYF. The CDR3, as DNA: TGCAGCGTCACAGAGGTGGGTAGCTACGAGCAGTACTTC.

Comment on this clonotype: No conserved phenylalanine or tryptophan is present at the end of the CDR3, so a read error is the likely explanation. V is TRBV5-1 and J is TRBJ2-1; D perhaps matches TRBD2 (7 bases). From germline, CDR1 is SGHRS and CDR2 YFSETQ. Trimming took 4 bases from V and 7 from J, leaving 12 bases between them. The CDR3 sequence is 13 residues long. In nucleotides, the CDR3 is TGCGCCAGCAGCCCGGGGGGCCTAAATGAGCAGTTCCTC. It translates to CASSPGGLNEQFL.

The chain couples TRBV7-9 to TRBJ2-1; D may correspond to TRBD1 or TRBD2 (7 bases each). CDR3 length: 16 residues. With 8 bases removed from V and 6 bases from J, the gap between germline ends came to 23 bases. Germline V CDR1 and CDR2: SEHNR, FQNEAQ (reference sequence). CDR3 in amino acids: CASQVRGGEKGNEQFF. The CDR3 coding sequence is TGTGCCAGCCAAGTCAGGGGGGGGGAAAAAGGCAATGAGCAGTTCTTC.

This clonotype was counted only a few times. This rearrangement joins TRBV9 to TRBJ2-1, with 7 bases matching TRBD1. In germline, CDR1 is SGDLS, CDR2 YYNGEE. J was trimmed by 0 bases and V by 4 bases; bases with no gene match: 4. The CDR3 extends over 15 amino acids. The CDR3 sequence is CASSRGTASYNEQFF. The CDR3 DNA is TGTGCCAGCAGCAGAGGGACAGCCTCCTACAATGAGCAGTTCTTC.

The DNA for the CDR3 is TGTGCCAGCAGACTAGACCTCATAAATGCGCAGTATTTT. Translated, it gives CASRLDLINAQYF. The chain joins TRBV12-3 or TRBV12-4 to TRBJ2-3; possibly TRBD2 for D (5 bases). V lost 6 bases to trimming and J lost 10 bases, with 17 bases between them. The CDR3 totals 13 residues.